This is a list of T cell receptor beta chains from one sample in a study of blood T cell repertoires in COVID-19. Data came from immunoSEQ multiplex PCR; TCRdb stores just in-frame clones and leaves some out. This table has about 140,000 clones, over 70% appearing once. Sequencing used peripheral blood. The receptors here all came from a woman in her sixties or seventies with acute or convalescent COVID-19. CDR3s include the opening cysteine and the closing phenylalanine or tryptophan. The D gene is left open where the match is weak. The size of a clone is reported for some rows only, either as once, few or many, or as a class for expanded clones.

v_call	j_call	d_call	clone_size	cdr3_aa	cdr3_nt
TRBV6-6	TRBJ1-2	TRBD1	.	CASSLYRGQYGYTF	TGTGCCAGCAGTTTATACAGGGGGCAATATGGCTACACCTTC
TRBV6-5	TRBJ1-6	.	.	CASSYGQGNSPLHF	TGTGCCAGCAGTTACGGCCAGGGTAATTCACCCCTCCACTTT
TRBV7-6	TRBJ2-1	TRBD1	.	CASSQIQGGSGNEQFF	TGTGCCAGCAGCCAAATACAGGGGGGTAGCGGCAATGAGCAGTTCTTC
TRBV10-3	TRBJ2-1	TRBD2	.	CAIRAGAQTYNEQFF	TGTGCCATCAGGGCGGGAGCCCAAACCTACAATGAGCAGTTCTTC
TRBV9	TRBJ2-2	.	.	CASSVGLTGELFF	TGTGCCAGCAGCGTAGGACTAACCGGGGAGCTGTTTTTT
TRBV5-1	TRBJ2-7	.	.	CASRGTFHEQYF	TGCGCCAGCAGAGGGACTTTCCACGAGCAGTACTTC
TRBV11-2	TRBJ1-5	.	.	CASSLSEAYQPQHF	TGTGCCAGCAGCCTGTCGGAGGCTTATCAGCCCCAGCATTTT
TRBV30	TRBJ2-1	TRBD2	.	CAWSVGLAGVVSYNEQFF	TGTGCCTGGAGTGTAGGGCTAGCGGGAGTGGTAAGCTACAATGAGCAGTTCTTC
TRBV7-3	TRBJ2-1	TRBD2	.	CASSISGISYNEQFF	TGTGCCAGCAGCATTAGCGGGATCTCCTACAATGAGCAGTTCTTC
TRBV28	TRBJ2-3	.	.	CASSVEYPDTQYF	TGTGCCAGCAGTGTGGAGTATCCAGATACGCAGTATTTT
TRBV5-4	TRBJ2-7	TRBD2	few	CASSLRGGRYEQYF	TGTGCCAGCAGCTTGCGTGGCGGGAGGTACGAGCAGTACTTC
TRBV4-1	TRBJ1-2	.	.	CASSPWQGGYGYTF	TGCGCCAGCAGCCCTTGGCAGGGAGGCTATGGCTACACCTTC
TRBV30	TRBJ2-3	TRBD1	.	CAYNGQGNLDTQYF	TGTGCCTATAACGGACAGGGGAATTTGGATACGCAGTATTTT
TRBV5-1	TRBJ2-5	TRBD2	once	CASSPFGGRGETQYF	TGCGCCAGCAGCCCCTTTGGGGGGAGGGGAGAGACCCAGTACTTC
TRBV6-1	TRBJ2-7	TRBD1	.	CASSEWRTGPYEQYF	TGTGCCAGCAGTGAATGGAGGACAGGGCCCTACGAGCAGTACTTC
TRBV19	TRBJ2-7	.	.	CASSIVRHSDEQYF	TGTGCCAGTAGTATAGTCCGCCACTCCGACGAGCAGTACTTC
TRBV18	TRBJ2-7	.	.	CASSPRGDEQYF	TGTGCCAGCTCACCAAGAGGCGACGAGCAGTACTTC
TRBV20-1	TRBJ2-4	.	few	CSAEGGNIQYF	TGCAGTGCCGAGGGAGGAAACATTCAGTACTTC
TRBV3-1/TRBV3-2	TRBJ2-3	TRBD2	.	CASSRTSGGFSTDTQYF	TGTGCCAGCAGCCGGACTAGCGGGGGTTTCAGCACAGATACGCAGTATTTT
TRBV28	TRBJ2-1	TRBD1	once	CASSSTGVGVPSYNEQFF	TGTGCCAGCAGTTCCACAGGGGTGGGAGTCCCATCCTACAATGAGCAGTTCTTC
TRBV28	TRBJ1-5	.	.	CASSLMGDQPQHF	TGTGCCAGCAGTTTAATGGGAGATCAGCCCCAGCATTTT
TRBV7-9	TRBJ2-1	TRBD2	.	CASSLSGSPYNEQFF	TGTGCCAGCAGCCTTAGCGGGTCGCCCTACAATGAGCAGTTCTTC
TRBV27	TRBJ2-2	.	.	CATGRPNTGELFF	TGTGCAACAGGGCGCCCGAACACCGGGGAGCTGTTTTTT
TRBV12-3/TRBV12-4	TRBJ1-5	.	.	CASSLVGGRPQHF	TGTGCCAGCAGTTTGGTGGGTGGGAGGCCCCAGCATTTT
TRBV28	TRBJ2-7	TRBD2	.	CASSQGLAGYEQYF	TGTGCCAGCTCTCAGGGGCTAGCGGGGTACGAGCAGTACTTC
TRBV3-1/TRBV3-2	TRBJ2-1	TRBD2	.	CASRSGLAGDGEQFF	TGTGCCAGCAGATCGGGACTAGCGGGAGACGGAGAGCAGTTCTTC
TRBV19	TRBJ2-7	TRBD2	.	CASSPLAGGPGEQYF	TGTGCCAGTAGTCCCCTAGCGGGAGGGCCAGGCGAGCAGTACTTC
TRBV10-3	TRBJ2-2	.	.	CAISESGGTGELFF	TGTGCCATCAGTGAGTCGGGGGGTACCGGGGAGCTGTTTTTT
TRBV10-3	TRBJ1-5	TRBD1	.	CAISESGGQGAGQPQHF	TGTGCCATCAGTGAGTCGGGCGGACAGGGAGCGGGTCAGCCCCAGCATTTT
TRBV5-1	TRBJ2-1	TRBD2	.	CASSLASGSLGEQFF	TGCGCCAGCAGCTTGGCTAGCGGGAGTCTGGGTGAGCAGTTCTTC
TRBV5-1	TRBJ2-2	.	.	CASSSQGIDTGELFF	TGCGCCAGCAGCTCCCAGGGGATAGACACCGGGGAGCTGTTTTTT
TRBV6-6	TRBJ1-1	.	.	CASTQGRNTEAFF	TGTGCCAGCACCCAGGGGCGAAACACTGAAGCTTTCTTT
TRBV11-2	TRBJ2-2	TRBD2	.	CASSPWTSGGTGELFF	TGTGCCAGCAGCCCCTGGACTAGCGGAGGCACCGGGGAGCTGTTTTTT
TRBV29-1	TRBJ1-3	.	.	CSVGLENTIYF	TGCAGCGTTGGGTTAGAGAACACCATATATTTT
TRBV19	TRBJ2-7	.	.	CASRSRDKSYEQYF	TGTGCCAGTAGGTCCCGGGACAAATCCTACGAGCAGTACTTC
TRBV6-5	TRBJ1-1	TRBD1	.	CASTFSRGQGAAFF	TGTGCCAGCACCTTCTCTCGGGGACAGGGAGCAGCTTTCTTT
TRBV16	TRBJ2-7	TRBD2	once	CASSQSWLAGVGGSYEQYF	TGTGCCAGCAGCCAATCCTGGCTAGCGGGAGTAGGAGGCTCCTACGAGCAGTACTTC
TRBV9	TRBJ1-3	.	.	CASSVGRVSGNTIYF	TGTGCCAGCAGCGTAGGTCGGGTCTCTGGAAACACCATATATTTT
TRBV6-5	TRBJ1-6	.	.	CASSPGPNSPLHF	TGTGCCAGCAGTCCAGGGCCGAATTCACCCCTCCACTTT
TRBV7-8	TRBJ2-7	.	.	CASSHNPGTRVYEQYF	TGTGCCAGCAGCCACAACCCCGGGACTCGCGTCTACGAGCAGTACTTC
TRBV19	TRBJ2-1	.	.	CASSSDFVREQFF	TGTGCCAGTAGTTCGGACTTTGTCCGTGAGCAGTTCTTC
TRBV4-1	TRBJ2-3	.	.	CASSQEGGLTDTQYF	TGCGCCAGCAGCCAAGAGGGGGGACTCACAGATACGCAGTATTTT
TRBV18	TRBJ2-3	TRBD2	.	CASSPPLGERDTDTQYF	TGTGCCAGCTCACCACCCCTCGGGGAGCGGGACACAGATACGCAGTATTTT
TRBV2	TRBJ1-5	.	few	CASTRAGINQPQHF	TGTGCCAGTACCAGGGCCGGAATCAATCAGCCCCAGCATTTT
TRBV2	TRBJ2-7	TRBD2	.	CASTFPGTSEVYEQYF	TGTGCCAGCACTTTCCCCGGGACTAGTGAAGTCTACGAGCAGTACTTC
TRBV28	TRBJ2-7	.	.	CASSFGGTVSYEQYF	TGTGCCAGCAGTTTTGGGGGGACGGTTTCCTACGAGCAGTACTTC
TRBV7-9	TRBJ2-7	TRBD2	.	CASSTGLAGGPNEQYF	TGTGCCAGCAGCACGGGACTAGCGGGAGGGCCCAACGAGCAGTACTTC
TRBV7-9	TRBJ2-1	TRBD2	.	CASSSLLAGVGGLYNEQFF	TGTGCCAGCAGCTCTCTCCTAGCGGGAGTGGGGGGCCTTTACAATGAGCAGTTCTTC
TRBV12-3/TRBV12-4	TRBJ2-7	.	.	CASSFRYEQYF	TGTGCCAGCAGTTTTCGCTACGAGCAGTACTTC
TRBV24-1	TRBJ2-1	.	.	CATSDSNEQFF	TGTGCCACCAGTGACTCCAATGAGCAGTTCTTC
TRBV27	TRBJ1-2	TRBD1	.	CASSFFRTGQNYGYTF	TGTGCCAGCAGTTTCTTTCGGACAGGTCAGAACTATGGCTACACCTTC
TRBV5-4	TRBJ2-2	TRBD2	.	CASGREGLAGERDTGELFF	TGTGCCAGCGGGAGGGAGGGACTAGCGGGAGAACGGGACACCGGGGAGCTGTTTTTT
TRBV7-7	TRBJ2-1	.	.	CASSLEPNNEQFF	TGTGCTAGCAGCTTAGAGCCCAACAATGAGCAGTTCTTC
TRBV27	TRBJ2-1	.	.	CASSLSFRNEQFF	TGTGCCAGCAGTTTATCGTTCAGGAATGAGCAGTTCTTC
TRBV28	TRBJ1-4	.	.	CASSLRGGGNEKLFF	TGTGCCAGCAGTTTACGGGGGGGCGGTAATGAAAAACTGTTTTTT
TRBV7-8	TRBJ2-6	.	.	CASRLFSAPSGANVLTF	TGTGCCAGCAGGCTTTTCTCTGCGCCCTCTGGGGCCAACGTCCTGACTTTC
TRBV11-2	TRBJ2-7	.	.	CASSLPALNYAGSSYEQYF	TGTGCCAGCAGCTTACCCGCATTGAATTATGCGGGAAGCTCCTACGAGCAGTACTTC
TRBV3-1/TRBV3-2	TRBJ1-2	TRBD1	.	CASSKAGTGDYGYTF	TGTGCCAGCAGCAAAGCCGGGACAGGAGACTATGGCTACACCTTC
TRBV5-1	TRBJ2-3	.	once	CASSLVLGLYTDTQYF	TGCGCCAGCAGCTTGGTTCTAGGACTTTACACAGATACGCAGTATTTT
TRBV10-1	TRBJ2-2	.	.	CASSITPTGELFF	TGCGCCAGCAGTATTACACCTACCGGGGAGCTGTTTTTT